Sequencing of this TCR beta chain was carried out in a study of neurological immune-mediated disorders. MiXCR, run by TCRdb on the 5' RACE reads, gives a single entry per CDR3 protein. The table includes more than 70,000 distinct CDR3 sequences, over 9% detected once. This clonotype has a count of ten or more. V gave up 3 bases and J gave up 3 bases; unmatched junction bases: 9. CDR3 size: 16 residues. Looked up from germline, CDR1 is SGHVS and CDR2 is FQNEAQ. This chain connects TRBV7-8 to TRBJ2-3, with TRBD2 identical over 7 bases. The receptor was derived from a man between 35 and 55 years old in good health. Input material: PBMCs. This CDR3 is CASSLSWGGMTDTQYF. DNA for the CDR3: TGTGCCAGCAGCTTGAGCTGGGGGGGAATGACAGATACGCAGTATTTT.